Each of the 20 T cell receptor beta chains below was sequenced from the same sample in a study of T cell repertoires in cytomegalovirus infection. Their specific antigens are unknown. MiXCR was run by TCRdb on the reads, yielding one entry per CDR3 protein. The sample shows approximately 730,000 distinct CDR3 sequences, around 32% of them seen only once. Sequencing used cultured PBMCs, obtained from culture after CMV antigen stimulation. The receptors originated from a human donor in good health (CMV status not recorded). Some clones in this sample may be carry-over from other donors' samples.

The chain links TRBV11-2 to TRBJ2-7; tentative D call: TRBD1 (5 bases). The CDR3 runs to 11 residues. V gave up 8 bases and J gave up 4 bases, with 9 bases separating them. CDR1 and CDR2 (germline): SGHAT, FQNNGV. CDR3 sequence: CASLGQYEQYF. CDR3 coding DNA: TGTGCCAGCTTGGGGCAGTACGAGCAGTACTTC.

The V and J genes are TRBV7-9 and TRBJ2-7, with TRBD2 as a possible D gene (6 bases). The germline gives CDR1 SEHNR, CDR2 FQNEAQ (reference sequence). The CDR3 is 14 amino acids. Trimming took 7 bases from V and 3 from J, leaving 16 bases between them. The CDR3 DNA reads TGTGCCAGCACCTCCGGGAGACAGTTCTACGAGCAGTACTTC. Its protein product is CASTSGRQFYEQYF.

This clonotype showed up just a few times. The rearrangement joins TRBV4-1 to TRBJ1-3; the match to TRBD1 covers 7 bases. The CDR3 runs 16 residues. Germline trimming cut 2 bases from V and 1 base from J; bases unmatched to any gene: 5. Germline V gives CDR1 MGHRA, CDR2 YSYEKL. The CDR3 DNA follows: TGCGCCAGCAGCCAAAAGTCGACAGGGTCTGGAAACACCATATATTTT. Translating it yields CASSQKSTGSGNTIYF.

This clonotype turned up a few times. The gene calls are TRBV27 and TRBJ2-7; weak D call: TRBD2 (6 bases). Trimming took 10 bases from V and 2 from J, leaving 18 bases between them. CDR1 and CDR2 from the germline V gene are MNHEY and SMNVEV (reference sequence). This CDR3 contains 14 residues. The CDR3 DNA reads as TGTGCCACGCGAAGGACTAAAGAAGCCTACGAGCAGTACTTC. This gives the protein CATRRTKEAYEQYF.

This clonotype has just a few counts. The chain uses TRBV27 and TRBJ2-7; D uncertain. The germline V gene has CDR1 MNHEY and CDR2 SMNVEV (reference sequence). Trimming stripped 6 bases from V and 3 bases from J, with 9 bases between. The CDR3 consists of 12 residues. The CDR3 nucleotides are TGTGCCAGCAGCCGCCCCGACTACGAGCAGTACTTC. It codes for CASSRPDYEQYF.

This clonotype is a singleton in its sample. This chain links TRBV6-2 or TRBV6-3 with TRBJ1-1; 10 bases map to TRBD1. Germline-derived CDR1 and CDR2 are MNHEY and SVGEGT. V lost 5 bases, J lost 5 bases, and 8 bases stayed unmatched. The CDR3 is 15 amino acids. The CDR3 sequence is CASSNMGQGSTEAFF. As DNA, the CDR3 is TGTGCCAGCAGTAACATGGGACAGGGGAGTACTGAAGCTTTCTTT.

The rearrangement uses TRBV27 and TRBJ2-5; TRBD1 matches 9 bases. V lost 7 bases and J lost 3; bases outside the gene matches: 3. From germline, CDR1 is MNHEY and CDR2 SMNVEV (reference sequence). The CDR3 extends over 13 amino acids. The CDR3, as DNA: TGTGCCAGCAAGTGGACAGGGGAAGAGACCCAGTACTTC. Encoded protein: CASKWTGEETQYF.

The genes are TRBV20-1 and TRBJ2-6; perhaps TRBD1 as D (6 bases). V lost 0 bases to trimming and J lost 2 bases, with 14 bases between them. Germline-derived CDR1 and CDR2 are DFQATT and SNEGSKA (reference sequence). This CDR3 comprises 17 residues. CDR3 DNA: TGCAGTGCTAGAGATAAACAGGGTGGAACTGGGGCCAACGTCCTGACTTTC. Translation: CSARDKQGGTGANVLTF.

This clonotype was observed a handful of times. An end of the junction does not agree with germline; a read error may underlie this. The genes are TRBV6-2 or TRBV6-3 and TRBJ2-3; perhaps TRBD2 as D (6 bases). Germline-derived CDR1 and CDR2 are MNHEY and SVGEGT. The CDR3 covers 14 residues. CDR3 in amino acids: CASSYLLATDAQYF. The CDR3 region has the DNA TGTGCCAGCAGTTACCTTCTAGCGACAGATGCGCAGTATTTT.

This sequence joins TRBV28 and TRBJ2-5, with D possibly being TRBD2 (5 bases). The CDR3 runs 13 residues. Per the germline V gene, CDR1 is MDHEN and CDR2 is SYDVKM. Trimming left V 6 bases short and J 5 bases short, with 13 bases between. CDR3 region: CASRNGVSETQYF. CDR3 coding DNA: TGTGCCAGCAGAAACGGGGTCTCGGAGACCCAGTACTTC. The full variable domain, in which reference TRBV28 and TRBJ2-5 provide the parts outside the CDR3, is DVKVTQSSRYLVKRTGEKVFLECVQDMDHENMFWYRQDPGLGLRLIYFSYDVKMKEKGDIPEGYSVSREKKERFSLILESASTNQTSMYLCASRNGVSETQYFGPGTRLLVL.

The chain is built from TRBV20-1 and TRBJ2-7; a possible D gene is TRBD1 (6 bases). The CDR3 is 15 residues long. Germline V gene sequence: CDR1 DFQATT, CDR2 SNEGSKA (reference sequence). V gave up 0 bases and J gave up 2 bases, with 14 bases separating them. CDR3 sequence (DNA): TGCAGTGCTAGAGATCTGGGACACCTCGCCTACGAGCAGTACTTC. This translates into CSARDLGHLAYEQYF.

J is TRBJ2-1 and V is TRBV6-5; 8 nucleotides agree with TRBD2. The CDR3 sequence is 16 residues long. The V gene's germline CDR1 is MNHEY and CDR2 SVGAGI. V lost 8 bases and J lost 3; bases outside the gene matches: 12. CDR3 region: CASAPGSGGVYNEQFF. The CDR3 DNA reads as TGTGCCAGCGCCCCGGGCAGCGGGGGTGTCTACAATGAGCAGTTCTTC.

CDR3 region: CSVELGTGPNQPQHF. Here the CDR3 DNA reads TGCAGCGTTGAGCTTGGGACAGGTCCTAATCAGCCCCAGCATTTT. The chain is built from TRBV29-1 and TRBJ1-5; TRBD1 aligns across 8 bases. Germline assignment: CDR1 SQVTM and CDR2 ANQGSEA. Trimming at V came to 3 bases and at J to 4 bases, leaving 8 bases not matched to a gene. This CDR3 is built from 15 residues.

The V call is TRBV27, the J call TRBJ1-1; tentative D call: TRBD1 (6 bases). This CDR3 is 13 amino acids long. Looked up from germline, CDR1 is MNHEY and CDR2 is SMNVEV (reference sequence). Deletions cut 0 bases from V and 10 bases from J, with 12 bases between. As DNA, the CDR3 is TGTGCCAGCAGTTTATCGGGACACCGAGCAGCTTTCTTT. Encoded protein: CASSLSGHRAAFF.

The rearrangement joins TRBV20-1 to TRBJ1-2; 7 bases are a match to TRBD1. With 1 base clipped from V and 3 bases from J, the junction kept 2 bases outside the gene matches. Germline CDR1 reads DFQATT; CDR2 reads SNEGSKA (reference sequence). CDR3 length equals 13 residues. CDR3 protein: CSARAQGYYGYTF. CDR3 bases: TGCAGTGCTAGAGCACAGGGGTACTATGGCTACACCTTC.

The count of this clonotype is one. The J gene is TRBJ2-3, the V gene TRBV2; 7 nucleotides align to TRBD1. Germline V gene lookup returns CDR1 SNHLY and CDR2 FYNNEI. This CDR3 contains 15 residues. With V trimmed by 7 bases and J by 6 bases, 13 bases remained unmatched. The CDR3 reads CASNRQGQLGDTQYF. CDR3 nucleotide sequence: TGTGCCAGCAACCGACAGGGCCAACTGGGGGATACGCAGTATTTT.

Only a few counts were recorded for this clonotype. The genes are TRBV12-3 or TRBV12-4 and TRBJ1-5; D is ambiguous. This CDR3 contains 14 residues. Trimming pared 6 bases from V and 4 bases from J, leaving 13 bases between. The chain's CDR3 is CASSLSMGNQPQHF. The CDR3 nucleotides are TGTGCCAGCAGCTTGTCAATGGGAAATCAGCCCCAGCATTTT.

This clonotype turned up a few times. The chain recombines TRBV5-4 with TRBJ2-7, with 10 positions matching TRBD2. CDR1 is SGHNT and CDR2 is YYREEE in the germline V gene (reference sequence). This CDR3 contains 17 residues. The J segment lost 2 bases and the V segment lost 0 bases, leaving 8 bases of the junction unmatched. CDR3 in amino acids: CASSLAPTSGRPYEQYF. CDR3 nucleotide sequence: TGTGCCAGCAGCTTGGCGCCGACTAGCGGGCGACCCTACGAGCAGTACTTC.

This clonotype was observed a handful of times. The chain is built from TRBV28 and TRBJ2-6; no clear D gene. Germline V gene sequence: CDR1 MDHEN, CDR2 SYDVKM. The V gene lost 2 bases and the J gene lost 4 bases, with 18 bases spanning the gap. This CDR3 is built from 18 residues. The CDR3 reads CASSLGPGAPSGANVLTF. The CDR3, as DNA: TGTGCCAGCAGTTTAGGCCCAGGAGCGCCGTCCGGGGCCAACGTCCTGACTTTC.

This clonotype was seen only a few times. The chain links TRBV5-6 to TRBJ1-1, with 9 bases fitting TRBD1. This CDR3 has 15 amino acids. With V trimmed by 6 bases and J by 0 bases, 6 bases remained unmatched. In germline, CDR1 is SGHDT, CDR2 YYEEEE. The CDR3 loop is CASTGTGRVNTEAFF. Written as DNA, the CDR3 is TGTGCCAGCACCGGGACAGGGCGGGTGAACACTGAAGCTTTCTTT.